This TCR beta chain is drawn from a study of T cell changes during pregnancy in multiple sclerosis. The data were produced by immunoSEQ multiplex PCR, yet TCRdb's version contains in-frame clones alone and is incomplete. Found here are about 74,000 clones, about 85% of them singletons; the top ten hold 3.3%. Losses at the gene ends were 4 bases for V and 3 bases for J; bases not matched to a gene: 3. CDR1 and CDR2 (germline): SGHAT, FQNNGV. The CDR3 is 14 amino acids. The sequenced sample was peripheral blood, obtained before pregnancy. The receptor comes from a female donor with multiple sclerosis, enrolled in a pregnancy study. V gene TRBV11-2 combines with J gene TRBJ2-7; 10 bases are shared with TRBD1. The DNA for the CDR3 is TGTGCCAGCAGCTCGACAGGGGGCGTCTACGAGCAGTACTTC. Amino acids: CASSSTGGVYEQYF.